Presented here are 16 T cell receptor beta chains from one specimen sequenced in a study of shared clonotypes between healthy human individuals. Sequencing used immunoSEQ multiplex PCR; TCRdb keeps in-frame clones, though not all of them. Of 900,000 to 1,200,000 clones in the sample, approximately 80% were seen once. The sequencing sample was made of memory CD4+ T cells from PBMCs. Subset denoted: CD45RA-negative fraction. These receptors were taken from a man aged 18 to 29 in good health. Some clones in this sample may be carry-over from other donors' samples.

This chain links TRBV2 with TRBJ1-5; D uncertain. V lost 4 bases and J lost 4, with 11 bases in between. This CDR3 contains 14 residues. The V gene's germline CDR1 is SNHLY and CDR2 FYNNEI. The CDR3 protein is CASSGDKKNQPQHF. In DNA, the CDR3 is TGTGCCAGCAGTGGCGACAAGAAAAATCAGCCCCAGCATTTT.

The rearrangement links TRBV11-2 to TRBJ2-1, with TRBD1 identical over 7 bases. CDR3 length: 15 amino acids. CDR1 is SGHAT, CDR2 FQNNGV, per germline. With 1 base clipped from V and 6 bases from J, the junction kept 6 bases outside the gene matches. As DNA, the CDR3 is TGTGCCAGCAGCTTAGGGCAGGGACAGTTCAATGAGCAGTTCTTC. Protein: CASSLGQGQFNEQFF.

The V and J genes are TRBV9 and TRBJ1-5, with 11 bases matching TRBD1. The CDR3 consists of 15 residues. With 3 bases clipped from V and 6 bases from J, the junction kept 5 bases outside the gene matches. Germline CDR1 and CDR2: SGDLS and YYNGEE. CDR3 coding DNA: TGTGCCAGCAGCGCGGGACAGGGGGTGGGTCAGCCCCAGCATTTT. It yields the protein CASSAGQGVGQPQHF.

The chain combines TRBV2 with TRBJ2-1, with D possibly TRBD2 on 6 matching bases. The length of the CDR3 is 14 residues. Trimming stripped 4 bases from V and 2 bases from J, with 9 bases between. Per germline, CDR1 SNHLY and CDR2 FYNNEI. The CDR3 protein is CASSVSGPYNEQFF. CDR3 DNA: TGTGCCAGCAGTGTTAGCGGTCCCTACAATGAGCAGTTCTTC.

The J gene is TRBJ1-5, the V gene TRBV28; 8 nucleotides line up with TRBD1. Unmatched junction bases numbered 6, after V lost 8 bases and J lost 3 bases. Germline CDR1 is MDHEN and CDR2 is SYDVKM. This CDR3 comprises 14 residues. The DNA for the CDR3 is TGTGCCAGCCGGACAGGGACGCCCAATCAGCCCCAGCATTTT. It translates to CASRTGTPNQPQHF.

The chain links TRBV5-1 to TRBJ2-2, with D possibly matching TRBD2 (6 bases). This CDR3 spans 15 amino acids. The germline CDR1 and CDR2 sequences are SGHRS and YFSETQ. Trimming cost V 4 bases and J 1 base, with 11 bases left between them. The CDR3 nucleotides read TGCGCCAGCAGCCCCGGGACTCTGAACACCGGGGAGCTGTTTTTT. Amino acid sequence: CASSPGTLNTGELFF.

This clone was detected ten times or more. The V call is TRBV5-1, the J call TRBJ2-1, with a possible D match to TRBD1 (6 bases). This CDR3 spans 16 amino acids. Germline lookup yields CDR1 SGHRS and CDR2 YFSETQ. The V gene lost 3 bases and the J gene lost 2 bases, with 15 bases spanning the gap. In DNA form, the CDR3 reads TGCGCCAGCAGCTCTGAGCCAGGGGTTACCTACAATGAGCAGTTCTTC. Translated: CASSSEPGVTYNEQFF.

This chain links TRBV5-1 with TRBJ1-1; D might be TRBD1 (5 bases). The CDR3 covers 12 residues. Trimming took off 3 bases at V and 4 bases at J, with 7 bases between the two ends. Germline lookup yields CDR1 SGHRS and CDR2 YFSETQ. CDR3 in DNA: TGCGCCAGCAGCTACGGGGGCACTGAAGCTTTCTTT. This gives the protein CASSYGGTEAFF.

The chain recombines TRBV7-9 with TRBJ1-2; D is perhaps TRBD1 (5 bases). The CDR3 length is 14 residues. V gave up 8 bases and J gave up 2 bases, with 15 bases separating them. The germline CDR1 and CDR2 sequences are SEHNR and FQNEAQ (reference sequence). DNA of the CDR3: TGTGCCAGCCGTCCTGGGGGTGAAAACTATGGCTACACCTTC. Its protein is CASRPGGENYGYTF.

The chain uses TRBV6-6 and TRBJ1-2; no clear D gene. The ends were cut back, 0 bases at V and 4 bases at J, with 9 bases in the middle. In germline, CDR1 is MNHNY, CDR2 SVGAGI (reference sequence). The CDR3 sequence is 14 residues long. CDR3 region: CASSYSRVGYGYTF. The CDR3 nucleotides are TGTGCCAGCAGTTACTCCCGGGTTGGCTATGGCTACACCTTC.

This clone was detected only a few times. The rearrangement links TRBV10-3 to TRBJ2-1; 12 bases align to TRBD2. Germline assignment: CDR1 ENHRY and CDR2 SYGVKD. The CDR3 extends over 16 amino acids. Unmatched junction bases numbered 7, after V lost 4 bases and J lost 6 bases. CDR3 in DNA: TGTGCCATCAGTGGACCTAGCGGGAGGGCCTCCAATGAGCAGTTCTTC. Translating it yields CAISGPSGRASNEQFF.

The chain is built from TRBV6-6 and TRBJ2-1; D unclear. Germline values: CDR1 MNHNY, CDR2 SVGAGI (reference sequence). The ends were cut back, 5 bases at V and 10 bases at J, with 9 bases in the middle. The CDR3 is 11 residues long. The CDR3 loop reads CASSRRVEQFF. In nucleotides, the CDR3 is TGTGCCAGCAGTCGACGAGTGGAGCAGTTCTTC.

The chain combines TRBV29-1 with TRBJ1-1; D might be TRBD1 (6 bases). The CDR3 extends over 13 amino acids. The V gene's germline CDR1 is SQVTM and CDR2 ANQGSEA. V was cut by 7 bases and J by 3 bases, with 15 bases left in between. The CDR3 DNA reads TGCAGCGCCCACTGGGGGGCGGACACTGAAGCTTTCTTT. Its translation: CSAHWGADTEAFF.

This clone was seen a handful of times. This rearrangement joins TRBV29-1 to TRBJ2-5; 7 positions agree with TRBD1. V was clipped by 4 bases and J by 2 bases; unmatched bases: 10. This CDR3 has 15 residues. CDR1 is SQVTM and CDR2 is ANQGSEA in the germline V gene. CDR3 in amino acids: CSVGGHRQGQETQYF. The CDR3 DNA is TGCAGCGTTGGAGGGCACCGACAGGGACAAGAGACCCAGTACTTC.

The chain couples TRBV4-1 to TRBJ2-7; 7 bases map to TRBD1. The CDR3 is 15 amino acids. Unmatched junction bases numbered 9, after V lost 4 bases and J lost 3 bases. Germline V CDR1 and CDR2: MGHRA, YSYEKL. This CDR3 is CASSREGTANYEQYF. CDR3 DNA sequence: TGCGCCAGCAGCCGAGAGGGGACAGCTAACTACGAGCAGTACTTC.

The chain recombines TRBV15 with TRBJ1-2; possibly TRBD1 for D (5 bases). Trimming pared 5 bases from V and 4 bases from J, leaving 17 bases between. Looked up from germline, CDR1 is LNHNV and CDR2 is YYDKDF (reference sequence). This CDR3 spans 15 amino acids. The CDR3 here is CATSVGVKGVYGYTF. For the CDR3, the DNA is TGTGCCACCAGCGTGGGGGTAAAGGGAGTCTATGGCTACACCTTC. Variable domain in full (rest from reference TRBV15 and TRBJ1-2): DAMVIQNPRYQVTQFGKPVTLSCSQTLNHNVMYWYQQKSSQAPKLLFHYYDKDFNNEADTPDNFQSRRPNTSFCFLDIRSPGLGDTAMYLCATSVGVKGVYGYTFGSGTRLTVV.